This T cell receptor (beta chain) appears in the sequencing data of a study of regulatory T cells in long-lasting Graves disease. Germline loops: CDR1 SNHLY, CDR2 FYNNEI. The ends were cut back, 2 bases at V and 4 bases at J, with 14 bases in the middle. The CDR3 is 16 residues long. This sample's time point: persistent/refractory GD, antithyroid drugs over 5 years with positive TRAb. TCR sequences were obtained from RNA taken from PBMCs. To make TCR beta libraries, researchers used iRepertoire HTBI primers and Arm-PCR of CDR3 regions. TCRdb used MiXCR to reprocess the multiplex PCR reads, holding one entry per CDR3 protein. Of hundreds of thousands of distinct CDR3 sequences listed, approximately 23% are singletons.

This chain uses TRBV2 with TRBJ2-2; a possible D gene is TRBD1 (5 bases). This receptor was identified in a female donor with Graves disease. Specimen: peripheral blood mononuclear cells (PBMCs), collected when the disease was refractory, from a patient treated with antithyroid drugs. The CDR3 sequence: CASSESLGAATGELFF. As DNA, the CDR3 is TGTGCCAGCAGTGAAAGTTTAGGGGCAGCCACCGGGGAGCTGTTTTTT.